The sequence of this TCR beta chain was determined in a study of OX40 agonist ivuxolimab in advanced cancers. Sequencing used immunoSEQ multiplex PCR; TCRdb keeps in-frame clones, though not all of them. Of more than 80,000 clones in the sample, under 90% were seen once. Germline trimming cut 4 bases from V and 2 bases from J; bases unmatched to any gene: 7. From germline, CDR1 is SGHNT and CDR2 YENEEA. This CDR3 comprises 15 residues. The source material was CD4+ or CD8+ T cells sorted from blood, sampled in a trial of the OX40 agonist ivuxolimab. The origin of this receptor is an adult with an advanced solid tumor such as melanoma, head and neck, liver or kidney cancer. The V gene is TRBV11-3, the J gene TRBJ2-7; TRBD2 agrees at 8 bases. CDR3 in DNA: TGTGCCAGCAGCTCCGGGGGGGGACAAACCTACGAGCAGTACTTC. Residues: CASSSGGGQTYEQYF. Variable domain in full (rest from reference TRBV11-3 and TRBJ2-7): EAGVVQSPRYKIIEKKQPVAFWCNPISGHNTLYWYLQNLGQGPELLIRYENEEAVDDSQLPKDRFSAERLKGVDSTLKIQPAELGDSAVYLCASSSGGGQTYEQYFGPGTRLTVT.